This T cell receptor beta chain comes out of a study of blood T cell repertoires in COVID-19. Study at large: Samples representing acute and convalescent COVID-19 were sourced from the United States, Italy and Spain.

Trimming shortened V by 1 base and J by 4 bases, and 7 bases separated the two germline ends. This CDR3 comprises 13 residues. Germline V gene lookup returns CDR1 LGHDT and CDR2 YNNKEL (reference sequence). Donors of Cohort 3 who recovered were those that had two negative PCRs, clearance, or symptom resolution. As handled by the study authors: Reference gene primer amplification gave nucleated cell count estimates. Using immunoSEQ multiplex PCR, the repertoire was profiled, and TCRdb retains in-frame clones only, with some absent. That table furnishes V, J and clone size, whereas the DNA furnished D and trimming. The profile shows about 240,000 clones, around 88% of them singletons.

This chain connects TRBV3-1 (or the pseudogene TRBV3-2) to TRBJ1-2, with D possibly matching TRBD1 (5 bases). Source material: PBMCs or T cells enriched from blood (not recorded which). The source of this sequence is a woman under 40 who had recovered from COVID-19. The CDR3, as DNA: TGTGCCAGCAGCCAAGCGACAGCCTATGGCTACACCTTC. It specifies CASSQATAYGYTF.